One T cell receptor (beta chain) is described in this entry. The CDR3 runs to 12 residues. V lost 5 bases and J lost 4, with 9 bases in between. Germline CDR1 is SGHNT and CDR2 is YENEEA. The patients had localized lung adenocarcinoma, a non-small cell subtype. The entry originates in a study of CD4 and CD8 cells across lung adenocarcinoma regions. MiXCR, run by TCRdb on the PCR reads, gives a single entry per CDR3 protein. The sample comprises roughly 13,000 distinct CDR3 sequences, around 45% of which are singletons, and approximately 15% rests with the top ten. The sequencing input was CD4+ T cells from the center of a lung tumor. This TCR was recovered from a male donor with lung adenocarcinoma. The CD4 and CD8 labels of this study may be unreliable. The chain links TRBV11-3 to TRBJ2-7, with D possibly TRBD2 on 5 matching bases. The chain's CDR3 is CASSQSGYEQYF. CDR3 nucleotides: TGTGCCAGCAGCCAGTCGGGATACGAGCAGTACTTC.